The source of this T cell receptor (beta chain) is a study of blood T cell repertoires in COVID-19. The protocol was immunoSEQ multiplex PCR, while the TCRdb copy is restricted to in-frame clones and leaves out a portion. The sample includes about 140,000 clones, 86% seen only once; the top ten take around 8.5%. From germline, CDR1 is GTSNPN and CDR2 SVGIG (reference sequence). CDR3 size: 13 residues. V was clipped by 2 bases and J by 7 bases; unmatched bases: 4. The V and J genes are TRBV30 and TRBJ2-1; TRBD1 aligns across 8 bases. Input material: peripheral blood. The TCR originated in a woman in her sixties or seventies with acute or convalescent COVID-19. CDR3 in amino acids: CAWSQGAQNEQFF. CDR3 nucleotide sequence: TGTGCCTGGAGTCAGGGGGCGCAGAATGAGCAGTTCTTC.